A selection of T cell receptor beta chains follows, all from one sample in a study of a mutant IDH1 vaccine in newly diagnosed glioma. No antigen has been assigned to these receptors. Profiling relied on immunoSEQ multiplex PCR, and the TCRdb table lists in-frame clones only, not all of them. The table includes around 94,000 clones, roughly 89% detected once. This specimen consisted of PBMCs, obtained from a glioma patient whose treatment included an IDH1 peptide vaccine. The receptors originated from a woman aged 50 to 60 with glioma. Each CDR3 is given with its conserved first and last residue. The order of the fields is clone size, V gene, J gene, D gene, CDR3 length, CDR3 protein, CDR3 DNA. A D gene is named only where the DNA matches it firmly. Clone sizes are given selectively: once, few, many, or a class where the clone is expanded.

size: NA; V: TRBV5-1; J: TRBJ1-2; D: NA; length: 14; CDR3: CASSLAGGRYGYTF; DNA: TGCGCCAGCAGCTTGGCCGGGGGAAGGTATGGCTACACCTTC
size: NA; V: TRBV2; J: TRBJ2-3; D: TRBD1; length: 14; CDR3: CASRDRKVTDTQYF; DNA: TGTGCCAGTAGGGACAGGAAGGTAACAGATACGCAGTATTTT
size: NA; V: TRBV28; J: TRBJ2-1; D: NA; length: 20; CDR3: CASSPLGWQGTLGSYNEQFF; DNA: TGTGCCAGCAGTCCTCTTGGCTGGCAGGGAACACTAGGATCCTACAATGAGCAGTTCTTC
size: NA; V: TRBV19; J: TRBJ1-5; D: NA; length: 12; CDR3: CASGAGVHPQHF; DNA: TGTGCCAGTGGGGCAGGAGTCCACCCCCAGCATTTT
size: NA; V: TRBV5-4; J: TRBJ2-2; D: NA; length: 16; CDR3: CASSDAGTRNTGELFF; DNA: TGTGCCAGCAGCGACGCCGGGACTCGGAACACCGGGGAGCTGTTTTTT
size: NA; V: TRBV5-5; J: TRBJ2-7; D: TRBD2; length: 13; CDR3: CASSGSGNYEQYF; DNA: TGTGCCAGCAGCGGGAGCGGGAATTACGAGCAGTACTTC
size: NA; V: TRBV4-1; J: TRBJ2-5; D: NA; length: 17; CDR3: CASSHPPADGLQETQYF; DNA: TGCGCCAGCAGCCATCCCCCGGCGGACGGGTTGCAAGAGACCCAGTACTTC
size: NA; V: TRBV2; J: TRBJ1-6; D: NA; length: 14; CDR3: CASSDGRRNSPLHF; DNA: TGTGCCAGCAGTGACGGGCGGAGGAATTCACCCCTCCACTTT
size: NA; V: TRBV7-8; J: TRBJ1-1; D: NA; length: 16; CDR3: CASSLETLRGGPEAFF; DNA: TGTGCCAGCAGCTTAGAGACTCTCAGGGGTGGGCCTGAAGCTTTCTTT
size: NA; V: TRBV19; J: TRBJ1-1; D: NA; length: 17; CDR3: CASSNVGVGGMNTEAFF; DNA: TGTGCCAGTAGTAATGTCGGCGTAGGGGGTATGAACACTGAAGCTTTCTTT
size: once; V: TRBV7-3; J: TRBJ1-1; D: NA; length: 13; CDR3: CASSPSQGLGAFF; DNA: TGTGCCAGCAGCCCGAGCCAGGGGCTGGGAGCTTTCTTT
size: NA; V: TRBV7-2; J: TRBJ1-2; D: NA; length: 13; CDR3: CASSLEGRDGYTF; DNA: TGTGCCAGCAGCTTAGAGGGTAGGGATGGCTACACCTTC
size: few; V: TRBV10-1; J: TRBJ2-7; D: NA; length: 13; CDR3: CASSKGDTYEQYF; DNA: TGCGCCAGCAGCAAGGGGGACACCTACGAGCAGTACTTC
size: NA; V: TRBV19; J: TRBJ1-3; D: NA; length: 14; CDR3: CASMRESSGNTIYF; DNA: TGTGCCAGTATGAGGGAGAGCTCTGGAAACACCATATATTTT
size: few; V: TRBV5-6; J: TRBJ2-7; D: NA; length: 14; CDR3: CASSLGGSSYEQYF; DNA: TGTGCCAGCAGCTTGGGGGGGAGCTCCTACGAGCAGTACTTC
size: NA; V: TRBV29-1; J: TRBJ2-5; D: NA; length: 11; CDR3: CSVRPPWTQYF; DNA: TGCAGCGTCCGTCCGCCGTGGACCCAGTACTTC
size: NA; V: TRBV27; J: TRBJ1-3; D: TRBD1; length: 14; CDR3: CASSGTGPGNTIYF; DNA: TGTGCCAGCAGTGGGACAGGGCCCGGAAACACCATATATTTT
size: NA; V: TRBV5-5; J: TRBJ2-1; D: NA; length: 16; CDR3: CASSWAGLSSYNEQFF; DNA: TGTGCCAGCAGCTGGGCGGGGCTCAGCTCCTACAATGAGCAGTTCTTC
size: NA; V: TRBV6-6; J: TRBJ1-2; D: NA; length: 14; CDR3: CASREGRRFGGYTF; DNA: TGTGCCAGTCGCGAGGGCCGGCGTTTTGGGGGCTACACCTTC
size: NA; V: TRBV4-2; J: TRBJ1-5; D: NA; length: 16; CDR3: CASSQDEGSSNQPQHF; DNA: TGTGCCAGCAGCCAAGACGAAGGATCAAGCAATCAGCCCCAGCATTTT
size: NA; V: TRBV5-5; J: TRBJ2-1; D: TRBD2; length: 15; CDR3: CASSSRTSGRDEQFF; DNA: TGTGCCAGCAGCTCCCGGACTAGCGGGAGAGATGAGCAGTTCTTC
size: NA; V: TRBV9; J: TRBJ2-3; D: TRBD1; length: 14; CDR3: CASSVGQGTDTQYF; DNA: TGTGCCAGCAGCGTAGGACAGGGGACAGATACGCAGTATTTT
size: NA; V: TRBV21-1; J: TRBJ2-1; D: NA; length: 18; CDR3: CASSNPSGTGVYYNEQFF; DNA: TGTGCCAGCAGCAACCCATCCGGGACAGGAGTTTACTACAATGAGCAGTTCTTC
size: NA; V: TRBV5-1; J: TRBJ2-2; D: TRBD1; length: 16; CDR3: CASSSAGTAYTGELFF; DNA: TGCGCCAGCAGCTCAGCCGGGACAGCCTACACCGGGGAGCTGTTTTTT
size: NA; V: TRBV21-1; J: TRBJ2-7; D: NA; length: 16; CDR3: CASSKEPTGKSYEQYF; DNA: TGTGCCAGCAGCAAAGAGCCGACAGGGAAGTCCTACGAGCAGTACTTC
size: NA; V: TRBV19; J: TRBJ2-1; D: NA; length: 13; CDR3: CASSIGALDEQFF; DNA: TGTGCCAGTAGTATTGGGGCCCTCGATGAGCAGTTCTTC
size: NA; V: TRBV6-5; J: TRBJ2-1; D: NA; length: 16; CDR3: CASSYAGPSSYNEQFF; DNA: TGTGCCAGCAGTTACGCGGGACCCAGCTCCTACAATGAGCAGTTCTTC
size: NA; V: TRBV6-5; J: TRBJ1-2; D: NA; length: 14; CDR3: CASRPFDSDYGYTF; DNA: TGTGCCAGCAGACCTTTTGATTCGGACTATGGCTACACCTTC
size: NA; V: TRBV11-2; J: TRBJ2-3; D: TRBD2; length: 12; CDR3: CASSLVGGRLYF; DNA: TGTGCCAGCAGCTTAGTGGGCGGGAGACTGTATTTT
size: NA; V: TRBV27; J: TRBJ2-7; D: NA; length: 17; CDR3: CASTRVSRSGPIYEQYF; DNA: TGTGCCAGCACCCGGGTCAGCAGGTCGGGGCCAATCTACGAGCAGTACTTC
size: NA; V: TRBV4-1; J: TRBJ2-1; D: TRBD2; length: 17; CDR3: CASSHPSGAGVYNEQFF; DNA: TGCGCCAGCAGCCATCCGTCCGGAGCGGGAGTCTACAATGAGCAGTTCTTC
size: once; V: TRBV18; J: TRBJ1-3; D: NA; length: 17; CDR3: CASSPTVESSSGNTIYF; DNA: TGTGCCAGCTCACCGACAGTTGAATCTTCCTCTGGAAACACCATATATTTT
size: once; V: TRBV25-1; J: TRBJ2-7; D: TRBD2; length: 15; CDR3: CASAGVAGGIHEQYF; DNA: TGTGCCAGTGCCGGAGTAGCGGGAGGGATCCACGAGCAGTACTTC
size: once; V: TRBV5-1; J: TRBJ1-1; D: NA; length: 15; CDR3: CASSPGRLGNTEAFF; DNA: TGCGCCAGCAGCCCGGGGCGACTTGGGAACACTGAAGCTTTCTTT
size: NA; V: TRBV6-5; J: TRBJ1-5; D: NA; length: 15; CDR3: CASSYVPGAGQPQHF; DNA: TGTGCCAGCAGTTACGTGCCGGGGGCGGGTCAGCCCCAGCATTTT
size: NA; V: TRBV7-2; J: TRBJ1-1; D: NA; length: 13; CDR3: CASSLSGIAEAFF; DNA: TGTGCCAGCAGCTTATCAGGGATCGCTGAAGCTTTCTTT
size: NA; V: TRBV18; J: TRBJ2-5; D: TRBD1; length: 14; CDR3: CASSPGQEQETQYF; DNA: TGTGCCAGCTCACCGGGACAGGAGCAAGAGACCCAGTACTTC
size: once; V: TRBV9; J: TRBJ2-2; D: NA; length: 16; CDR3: CASSAYEGPTTGELFF; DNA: TGTGCCAGCAGCGCTTACGAAGGACCCACCACCGGGGAGCTGTTTTTT
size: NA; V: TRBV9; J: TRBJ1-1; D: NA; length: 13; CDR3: CASSVLLAAEAFF; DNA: TGTGCCAGCAGTGTTCTCTTGGCAGCTGAAGCTTTCTTT
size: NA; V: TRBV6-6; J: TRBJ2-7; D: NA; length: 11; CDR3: CASSYSGEQYF; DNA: TGTGCCAGCAGTTACTCCGGCGAGCAGTACTTC
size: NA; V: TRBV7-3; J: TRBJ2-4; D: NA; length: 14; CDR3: CASSLGGAKNIQYF; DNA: TGTGCCAGCAGCTTAGGGGGAGCCAAAAACATTCAGTACTTC
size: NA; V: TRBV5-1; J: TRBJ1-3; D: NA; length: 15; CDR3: CASSPATARGNTIYF; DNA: TGCGCCAGCAGCCCCGCGACAGCGCGGGGAAACACCATATATTTT
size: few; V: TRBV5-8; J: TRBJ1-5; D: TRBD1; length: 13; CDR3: CASRRGPSQPQHF; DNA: TGTGCCAGCAGGAGGGGGCCTAGTCAGCCCCAGCATTTT
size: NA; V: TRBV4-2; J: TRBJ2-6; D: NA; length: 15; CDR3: CASSQVVTGANVLTF; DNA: TGTGCCAGCAGCCAAGTAGTTACTGGGGCCAACGTCCTGACTTTC
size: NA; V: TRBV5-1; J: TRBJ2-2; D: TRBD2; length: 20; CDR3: CASSFLTSGWGDPNTGELFF; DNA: TGCGCCAGCAGCTTCCTAACTAGCGGATGGGGGGATCCGAACACCGGGGAGCTGTTTTTT
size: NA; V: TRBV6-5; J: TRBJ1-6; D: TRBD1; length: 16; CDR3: CASSYSGTGGESPLHF; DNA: TGTGCCAGCAGTTACTCTGGGACAGGGGGAGAATCACCCCTCCACTTT
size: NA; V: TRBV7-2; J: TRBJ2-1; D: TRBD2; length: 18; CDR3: CASSLEWGASGDINEQFF; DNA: TGTGCCAGCAGCTTAGAGTGGGGGGCTAGCGGGGATATCAATGAGCAGTTCTTC
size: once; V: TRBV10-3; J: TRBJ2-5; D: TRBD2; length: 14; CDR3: CAISGTSAQETQYF; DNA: TGTGCCATCAGTGGGACTAGCGCCCAAGAGACCCAGTACTTC
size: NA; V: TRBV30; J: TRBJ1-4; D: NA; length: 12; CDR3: CAWEGRNEKLFF; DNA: TGTGCCTGGGAAGGACGGAATGAAAAACTGTTTTTT
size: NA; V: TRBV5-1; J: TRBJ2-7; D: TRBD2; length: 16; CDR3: CASSLVPSGSSYEQYF; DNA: TGCGCCAGCAGCTTGGTACCTAGCGGGAGTTCGTACGAGCAGTACTTC
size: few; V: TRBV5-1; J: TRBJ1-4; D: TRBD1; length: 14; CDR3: CASSPTGGYEKLFF; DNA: TGCGCCAGCAGCCCGACAGGGGGTTATGAAAAACTGTTTTTT
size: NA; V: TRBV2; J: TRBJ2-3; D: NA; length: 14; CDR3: CASRPNTYTDTQYF; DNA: TGTGCCAGCAGGCCCAACACTTACACAGATACGCAGTATTTT
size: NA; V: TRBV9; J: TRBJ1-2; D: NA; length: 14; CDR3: CASSPTPQAYGYTF; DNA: TGTGCCAGCAGCCCAACCCCTCAGGCATATGGCTACACCTTC
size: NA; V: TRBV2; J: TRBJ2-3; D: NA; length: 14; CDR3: CASSVGVAADTQYF; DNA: TGTGCCAGCAGTGTGGGGGTCGCGGCAGATACGCAGTATTTT
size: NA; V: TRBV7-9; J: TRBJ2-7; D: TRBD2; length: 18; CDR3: CASNIGLAGGGGIYEQYF; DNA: TGTGCCAGCAATATTGGACTAGCGGGAGGCGGGGGAATCTACGAGCAGTACTTC
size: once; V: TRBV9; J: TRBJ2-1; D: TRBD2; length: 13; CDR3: CASSGREKSEQFF; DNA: TGTGCCAGCAGCGGGCGGGAGAAGAGTGAGCAGTTCTTC
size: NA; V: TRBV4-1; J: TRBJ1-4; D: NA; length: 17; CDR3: CASSQEGGAATNEKLFF; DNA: TGCGCCAGCAGCCAAGAAGGAGGGGCTGCAACTAATGAAAAACTGTTTTTT
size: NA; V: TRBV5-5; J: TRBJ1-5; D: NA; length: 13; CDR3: CASSTADNQPQHF; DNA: TGTGCCAGCAGCACAGCTGACAATCAGCCCCAGCATTTT
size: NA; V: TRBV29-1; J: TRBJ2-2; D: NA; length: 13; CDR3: CSVAGAVGGELFF; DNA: TGCAGCGTTGCCGGGGCTGTGGGCGGGGAGCTGTTTTTT
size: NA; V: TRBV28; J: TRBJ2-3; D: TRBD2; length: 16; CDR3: CASSLPLQRELNTQYF; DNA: TGTGCCAGCAGTTTGCCCCTCCAGCGGGAGCTGAATACGCAGTATTTT